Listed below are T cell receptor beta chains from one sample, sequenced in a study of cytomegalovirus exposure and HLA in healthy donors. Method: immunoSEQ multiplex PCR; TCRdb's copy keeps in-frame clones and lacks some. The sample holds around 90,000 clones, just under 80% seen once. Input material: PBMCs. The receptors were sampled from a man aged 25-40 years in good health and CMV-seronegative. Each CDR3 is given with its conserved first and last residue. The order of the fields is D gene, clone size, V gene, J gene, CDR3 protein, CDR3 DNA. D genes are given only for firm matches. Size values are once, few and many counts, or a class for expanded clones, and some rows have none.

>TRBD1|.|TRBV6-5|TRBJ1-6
CAAGLQGVYNSPLHF
TGTGCCGCGGGTTTGCAGGGGGTCTATAATTCACCCCTCCACTTT
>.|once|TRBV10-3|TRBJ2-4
CAISNLAGAKNIQYF
TGTGCCATCAGTAATCTCGCAGGAGCCAAAAACATTCAGTACTTC
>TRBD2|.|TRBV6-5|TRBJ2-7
CASSYGTSGTYEQYF
TGTGCCAGCAGTTACGGGACTAGCGGGACCTACGAGCAGTACTTC
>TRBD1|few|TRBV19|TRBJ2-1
CASSWGAGGNEQFF
TGTGCCAGTAGTTGGGGTGCAGGGGGCAATGAGCAGTTCTTC
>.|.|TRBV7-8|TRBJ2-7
CASSLRREEYRESYEQYF
TGTGCCAGCAGCTTGCGCAGAGAAGAATACAGGGAATCCTACGAGCAGTACTTC
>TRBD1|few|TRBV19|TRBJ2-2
CASSIARGTGGRGELFF
TGTGCCAGTAGTATAGCCCGCGGGACAGGGGGCCGCGGGGAGCTGTTTTTT
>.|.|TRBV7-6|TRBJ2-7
CASSLTGEQYF
TGTGCCAGCAGCTTAACGGGCGAGCAGTACTTC
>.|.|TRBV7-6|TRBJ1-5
CASSPGHTNQPQHF
TGTGCCAGCAGCCCCGGACACACCAATCAGCCCCAGCATTTT
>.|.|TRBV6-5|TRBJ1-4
CASSYLGATNEKLFF
TGTGCCAGCAGTTACTTAGGGGCAACTAATGAAAAACTGTTTTTT
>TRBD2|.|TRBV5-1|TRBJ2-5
CASSLLGTSGLGQYF
TGCGCCAGCAGCTTGCTCGGGACTAGCGGGCTCGGCCAGTACTTC
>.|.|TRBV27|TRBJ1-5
CASSSPGGNQPQHF
TGTGCCAGCAGTTCCCCCGGGGGCAATCAGCCCCAGCATTTT
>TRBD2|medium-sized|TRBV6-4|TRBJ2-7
CASSPEVAGSNEQYF
TGTGCCAGCAGCCCAGAGGTAGCGGGAAGCAACGAGCAGTACTTC
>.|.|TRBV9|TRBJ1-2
CASSVGTGFYGYTF
TGTGCCAGCAGCGTCGGTACAGGGTTCTATGGCTACACCTTC
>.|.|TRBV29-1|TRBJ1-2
CSVEEGTYGYTF
TGCAGCGTTGAGGAGGGGACCTATGGCTACACCTTC